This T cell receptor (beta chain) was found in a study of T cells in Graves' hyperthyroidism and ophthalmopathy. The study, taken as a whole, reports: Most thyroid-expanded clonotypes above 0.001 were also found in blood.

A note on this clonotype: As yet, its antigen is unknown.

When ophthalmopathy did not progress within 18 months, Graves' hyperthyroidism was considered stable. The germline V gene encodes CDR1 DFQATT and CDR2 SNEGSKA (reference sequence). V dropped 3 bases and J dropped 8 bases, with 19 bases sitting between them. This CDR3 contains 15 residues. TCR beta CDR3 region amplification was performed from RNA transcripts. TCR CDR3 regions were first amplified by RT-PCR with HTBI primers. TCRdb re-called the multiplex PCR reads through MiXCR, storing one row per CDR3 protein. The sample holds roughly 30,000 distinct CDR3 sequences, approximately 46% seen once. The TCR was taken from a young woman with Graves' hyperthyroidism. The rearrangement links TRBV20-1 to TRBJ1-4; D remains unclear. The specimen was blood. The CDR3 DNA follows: TGCAGTGCTAGGGTTCCAGGACTAAGAGGGGAAAAACTGTTTTTT. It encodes CSARVPGLRGEKLFF.